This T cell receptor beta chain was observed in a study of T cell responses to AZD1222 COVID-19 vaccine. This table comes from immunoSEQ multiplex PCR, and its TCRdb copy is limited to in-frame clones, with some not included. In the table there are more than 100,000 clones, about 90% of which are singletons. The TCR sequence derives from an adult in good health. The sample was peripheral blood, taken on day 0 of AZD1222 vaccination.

The CDR3 nucleotides read TGCGCCAGCAGCCAAGGGTCCCGGACGCCTGCCTACGAGCAGTACTTC. This gives the protein CASSQGSRTPAYEQYF. The chain couples TRBV4-3 to TRBJ2-7; D gene unclear. Trimming took 1 base from V and 2 from J, leaving 15 bases between them. Germline V lookup: CDR1 LGHNA, CDR2 YSLEER. The CDR3 is 16 amino acids.